The present entry profiles one T cell receptor (beta chain) with its context. These data come from a study of control samples from healthy donors and cancer patients. TCRdb keeps only in-frame clones here, not all; method: immunoSEQ multiplex PCR. Of around 120,000 clones listed, roughly 93% are singletons. This CDR3 comprises 14 residues. Per germline, CDR1 SGHRS and CDR2 YFSETQ. Trimming cost V 9 bases and J 4 bases, with 16 bases left between them. This clonotype was sampled from a man aged 25-45 years in good health. Material: blood. The rearrangement links TRBV5-1 to TRBJ2-2, with D possibly being TRBD1 or TRBD2 (6 bases each). CDR3 residues: CATRGVFGTGELFF. The CDR3 bases are TGCGCCACGAGGGGGGTATTCGGCACCGGGGAGCTGTTTTTT.